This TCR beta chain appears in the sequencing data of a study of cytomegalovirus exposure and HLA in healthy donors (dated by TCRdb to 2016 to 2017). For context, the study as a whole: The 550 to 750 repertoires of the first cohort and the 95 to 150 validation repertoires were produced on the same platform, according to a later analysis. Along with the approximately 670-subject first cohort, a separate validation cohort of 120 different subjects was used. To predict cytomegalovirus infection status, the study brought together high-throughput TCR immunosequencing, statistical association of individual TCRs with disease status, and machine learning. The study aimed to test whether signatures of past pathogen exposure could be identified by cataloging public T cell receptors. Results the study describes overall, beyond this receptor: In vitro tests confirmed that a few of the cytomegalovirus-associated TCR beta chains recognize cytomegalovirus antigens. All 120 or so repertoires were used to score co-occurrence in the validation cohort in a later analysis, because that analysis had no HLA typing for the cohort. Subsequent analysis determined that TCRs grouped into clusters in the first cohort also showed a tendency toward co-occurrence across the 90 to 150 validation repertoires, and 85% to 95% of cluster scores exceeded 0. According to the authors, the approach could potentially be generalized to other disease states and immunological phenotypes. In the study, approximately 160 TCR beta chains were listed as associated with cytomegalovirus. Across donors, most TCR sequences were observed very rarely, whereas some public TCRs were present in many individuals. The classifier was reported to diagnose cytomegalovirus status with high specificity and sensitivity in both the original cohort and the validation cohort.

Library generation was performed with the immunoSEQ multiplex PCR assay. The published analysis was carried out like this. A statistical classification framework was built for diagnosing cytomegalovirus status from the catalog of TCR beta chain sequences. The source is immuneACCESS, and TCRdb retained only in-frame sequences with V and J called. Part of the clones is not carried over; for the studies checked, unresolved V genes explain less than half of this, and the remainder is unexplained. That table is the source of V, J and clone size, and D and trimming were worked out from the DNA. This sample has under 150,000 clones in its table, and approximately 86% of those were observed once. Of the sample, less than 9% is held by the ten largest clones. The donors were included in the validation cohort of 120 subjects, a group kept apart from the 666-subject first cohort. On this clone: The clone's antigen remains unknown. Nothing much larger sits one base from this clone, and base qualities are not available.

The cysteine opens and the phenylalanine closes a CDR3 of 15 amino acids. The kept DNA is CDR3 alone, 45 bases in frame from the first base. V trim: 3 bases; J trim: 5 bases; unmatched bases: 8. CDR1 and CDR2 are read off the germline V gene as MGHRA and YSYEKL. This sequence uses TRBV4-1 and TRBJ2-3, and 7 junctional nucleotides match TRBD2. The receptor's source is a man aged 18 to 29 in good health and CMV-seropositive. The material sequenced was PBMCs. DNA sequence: TGCGCCAGCAGCCATCTGGTGCGGGAGATAGATACGCAGTATTTT. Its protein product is CASSHLVREIDTQYF.